These T cell receptor beta chains were read from a single sample in a study of cytomegalovirus exposure and HLA in healthy donors. Profiling relied on immunoSEQ multiplex PCR, and the TCRdb table lists in-frame clones only, not all of them. The data show about 150,000 clones, roughly 70% seen once. Material for sequencing was PBMCs. Every receptor here comes from a man aged 25-45 years in good health and CMV-seronegative. The CDR3 runs from the conserved cysteine through the conserved F or W. D genes are given only for firm matches. Some rows mark clone size as missing; the rest say once, few, many or name a class of expanded clone.

V gene	D gene	J gene	clone size	CDR3 DNA	CDR3 protein
TRBV11-2	TRBD2	TRBJ2-7	NA	TGTGCCAGCAGCTCCGGGACTAGCGGCCCAGGGTACTTC	CASSSGTSGPGYF
TRBV5-1	TRBD2	TRBJ2-1	NA	TGCGCCAGCAGCGCCCGGGGGCTAGCGGGATACAATGAGCAGTTCTTC	CASSARGLAGYNEQFF
TRBV7-9	NA	TRBJ1-1	NA	TGTGCCAGCAGCTTAGTGAGGTTAAACACTGAAGCTTTCTTT	CASSLVRLNTEAFF
TRBV7-2	NA	TRBJ2-7	NA	TGTGCCAGCAGCCTCGCCGACAGTTCCTACGAGCAGTACTTC	CASSLADSSYEQYF
TRBV28	NA	TRBJ2-2	few	TGTGCCAGCAGTCTATTCCGGGACATACCAAGACCAACCGGGGAGCTGTTTTTT	CASSLFRDIPRPTGELFF
TRBV2	TRBD2	TRBJ2-5	NA	TGTGCCAGCAGTGATTTCGGGGGGGGCTTTTCCGAGACCCAGTACTTC	CASSDFGGGFSETQYF
TRBV28	NA	TRBJ2-6	NA	TGTGCCACCGATTCCCGGACAGCGAGCTCTGGGGCCAACGTCCTGACTTTC	CATDSRTASSGANVLTF
TRBV7-3	NA	TRBJ2-7	NA	TGTGCCAGCAGCTCGACAGGGACTGAGCAGTACTTC	CASSSTGTEQYF
TRBV4-1	TRBD2	TRBJ2-3	NA	TGCGCCAGCAGCCTCCTTGCGGGGGGGGGCGCGACAGATACGCAGTATTTT	CASSLLAGGGATDTQYF
TRBV21-1	NA	TRBJ2-1	NA	TGTGCCAGCAGCAAAGAGGATCTAAGCGGGAAACATCTCAAGACACAAAAATACAATGAGCAGTTCTTC	CASSKEDLSGKHLKTQKYNEQFF
TRBV5-6	NA	TRBJ1-1	NA	TGTGCCAGCAGCCAGGAGGGTAAAGGGCTGAACACTGAAGCTTTCTTT	CASSQEGKGLNTEAFF
TRBV28	TRBD1	TRBJ2-7	NA	TGTGCCAGCAGTTTAGACTATGACAGGGGGTCTTACGAGCAGTACTTC	CASSLDYDRGSYEQYF
TRBV28	TRBD1	TRBJ2-7	NA	TGTGCCAGCAGTTCAAGGGACAGGGGTAGGTACGAGCAGTACTTC	CASSSRDRGRYEQYF
TRBV6-1	NA	TRBJ2-1	NA	TGTGCCAGCAGTCTAGGACAGTCCTACAATGAGCAGTTCTTC	CASSLGQSYNEQFF
TRBV10-3	TRBD1	TRBJ2-3	NA	TGTGCCATCAGTGGCCGGGACAGGGGGACAGATACGCAGTATTTT	CAISGRDRGTDTQYF
TRBV6-6	NA	TRBJ1-1	NA	TGTGCCAGCAGTTCCTACCCACAGGACACTGAAGCTTTCTTT	CASSSYPQDTEAFF
TRBV2	NA	TRBJ1-2	NA	TGTGCCAGCAGTGCCGGGAGGGCGTTCTACACCTTC	CASSAGRAFYTF
TRBV6-1	TRBD2	TRBJ2-1	NA	TGTGCCAGCAGTCAGCGGGGGGGTGGCAATGAGCAGTTCTTC	CASSQRGGGNEQFF
TRBV30	NA	TRBJ2-5	few	TGTGCCTGGAGCTGGGGCCGGGAGACCCAGTACTTC	CAWSWGRETQYF
TRBV11-3	TRBD1	TRBJ2-2	NA	TGTGCCAGCAGCTCCCCACGTGAAGGACAGGTAGACACCGGGGAGCTGTTTTTT	CASSSPREGQVDTGELFF
TRBV9	NA	TRBJ2-7	few	TGTGCCAGCAGCGTACAGGGGCGATCCGAGCAGTACTTC	CASSVQGRSEQYF
TRBV9	TRBD1	TRBJ1-6	NA	TGTGCCAGCAGCGGGGGACAGGGGGGCAATAATTCACCCCTCCACTTT	CASSGGQGGNNSPLHF
TRBV6-5	TRBD2	TRBJ2-2	once	TGTGCCAGCAGTTACCTAGCGGGGGGCACCGGGGAGCTGTTTTTT	CASSYLAGGTGELFF
TRBV18	TRBD1	TRBJ1-1	NA	TGTGCCAGCTCACCAAACAGGGGGAACACTGAAGCTTTCTTT	CASSPNRGNTEAFF
TRBV19	TRBD2	TRBJ2-3	NA	TGTGCCAGTACTACTAGCGGAACTAGCACAGATACGCAGTATTTT	CASTTSGTSTDTQYF
TRBV27	NA	TRBJ2-2	NA	TGTGCCAGCAGTTTGAGACAGCACACCGGGGAGCTGTTTTTT	CASSLRQHTGELFF
TRBV7-9	NA	TRBJ1-2	NA	TGTGCCGGCAGCGTGGGAACCCTAGCTTCCGGGGGCTACACCTTC	CAGSVGTLASGGYTF
TRBV9	NA	TRBJ2-1	NA	TGTGCCAGCAGCGTTGGACTTGCGAGAACCTACAATGAGCAGTTCTTC	CASSVGLARTYNEQFF
TRBV28	TRBD1	TRBJ2-7	NA	TGTGCCAGCAATTCCGGGACAGGGTACCACGAGCAGTACTTC	CASNSGTGYHEQYF
TRBV29-1	TRBD2	TRBJ2-3	NA	TGCAGCGTTGGGGGGGGAGTGAGGAGCACAGATACGCAGTATTTT	CSVGGGVRSTDTQYF
TRBV28	TRBD1	TRBJ1-2	NA	TGTGCCAGCAGTTCCCTAGGGACAGGGGGCGATGGCTACACCTTC	CASSSLGTGGDGYTF
TRBV28	TRBD1	TRBJ2-7	NA	TGTGCCAGCAGTTTATACAGGGGGGCCTCCTACGAGCAGTACTTC	CASSLYRGASYEQYF
TRBV28	NA	TRBJ2-5	NA	TGTGCCAGCAGTTTCAAAAAGGGGGTTGTGGAGACCCAGTACTTC	CASSFKKGVVETQYF
TRBV6-5	NA	TRBJ1-1	NA	TGTGCCAGCAGGTCTGTGGCAGGAGCTTTCTTT	CASRSVAGAFF
TRBV6-5	TRBD1	TRBJ1-1	NA	TGTGCCAGCAGTTACTCGGGACAGAGACACCTTGCTTTCTTT	CASSYSGQRHLAFF
TRBV2	TRBD1	TRBJ2-1	NA	TGTGCCAGCAGTCAGGGACAGGGATACAACAATGAGCAGTTCTTC	CASSQGQGYNNEQFF
TRBV6-6	NA	TRBJ1-5	NA	TGTGCCAGCAGGGCCAGAAATAGCAATCAGCCCCAGCATTTT	CASRARNSNQPQHF
TRBV19	NA	TRBJ2-7	once	TGTGCCAGTAGTATCGGCAGGGCCCCTAGGGACGAGCAGTACTTC	CASSIGRAPRDEQYF
TRBV5-1	NA	TRBJ1-6	once	TGCGCCAGCAGCTTGGGGGCAGGATCACCCCTCCACTTT	CASSLGAGSPLHF
TRBV28	TRBD2	TRBJ2-3	NA	TGTGCCAGCAGCATGGGACTAGCGGGAGGGGGGGATACGCAGTATTTT	CASSMGLAGGGDTQYF
TRBV5-6	NA	TRBJ1-1	few	TGTGCCAGCAGCGCAGGGAAGACTGAAGCTTTCTTT	CASSAGKTEAFF
TRBV6-5	TRBD2	TRBJ2-2	NA	TGTGCCAGCTCAAGCGGGAGAGGAACCGGGGAGCTGTTTTTT	CASSSGRGTGELFF
TRBV19	TRBD2	TRBJ2-3	NA	TGTGCCAGTAGTCCCGAACTAGCGGTCGGAGATACGCAGTATTTT	CASSPELAVGDTQYF
TRBV15	TRBD1	TRBJ2-1	NA	TGTGCCACCAGCGGGGGACAGCCCTCGCAGGAGCAGTTCTTC	CATSGGQPSQEQFF
TRBV7-8	NA	TRBJ1-3	NA	TGTGCCAGCAGCTTAGCAGGGAGGAACACCATATATTTT	CASSLAGRNTIYF
TRBV21-1	NA	TRBJ1-5	NA	TGTGCCAGCAGCATTAGACAGAATCAGCCCCAGCATTTT	CASSIRQNQPQHF
TRBV10-2	NA	TRBJ2-7	NA	TGCGCCAGCAGTGAGTTGGTGGGCGCCAGGTACGAGCAGTACTTC	CASSELVGARYEQYF
TRBV4-1	NA	TRBJ2-1	NA	TGCGCCAGCAGCCAAGTGACGTCAGAGGGCAATGAGCAGTTCTTC	CASSQVTSEGNEQFF
TRBV6-1	NA	TRBJ2-7	few	TGTGCCAGCAGCGGAACCAAGTGGAGGTTCTACGAGCAGTACTTC	CASSGTKWRFYEQYF
TRBV11-2	TRBD1	TRBJ2-7	NA	TGTGCCAGCAGCCGCCGTCGGGGACAGGGAGGCTACGAGCAGTACTTC	CASSRRRGQGGYEQYF